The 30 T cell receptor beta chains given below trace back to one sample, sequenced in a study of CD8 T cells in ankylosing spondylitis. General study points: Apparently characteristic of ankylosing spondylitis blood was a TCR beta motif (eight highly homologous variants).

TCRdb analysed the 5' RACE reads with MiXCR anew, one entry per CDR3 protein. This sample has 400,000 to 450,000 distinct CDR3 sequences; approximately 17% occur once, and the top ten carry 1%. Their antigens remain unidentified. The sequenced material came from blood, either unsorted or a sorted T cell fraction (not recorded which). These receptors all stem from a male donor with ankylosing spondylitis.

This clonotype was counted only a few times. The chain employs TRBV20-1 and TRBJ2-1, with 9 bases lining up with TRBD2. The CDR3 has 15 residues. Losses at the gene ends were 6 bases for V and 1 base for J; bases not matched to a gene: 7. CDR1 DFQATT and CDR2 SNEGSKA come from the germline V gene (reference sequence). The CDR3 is CSAKPLAGSYNEQFF. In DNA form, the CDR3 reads TGCAGTGCAAAGCCCCTAGCGGGATCCTACAATGAGCAGTTCTTC.

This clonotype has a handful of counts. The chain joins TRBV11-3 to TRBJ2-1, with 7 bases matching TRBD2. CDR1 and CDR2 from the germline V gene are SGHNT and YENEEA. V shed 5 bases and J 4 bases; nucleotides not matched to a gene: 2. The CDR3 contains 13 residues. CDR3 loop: CASSAGVYNEQFF. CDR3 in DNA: TGTGCCAGCAGCGCGGGGGTGTACAATGAGCAGTTCTTC.

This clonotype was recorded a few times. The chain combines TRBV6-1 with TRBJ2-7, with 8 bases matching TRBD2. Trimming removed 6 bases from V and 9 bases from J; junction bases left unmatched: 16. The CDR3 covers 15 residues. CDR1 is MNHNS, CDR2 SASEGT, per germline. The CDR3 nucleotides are TGTGCCAGCAGGGCGACTAGCGACACAGTACGAAGGCAGTACTTC. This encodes CASRATSDTVRRQYF.

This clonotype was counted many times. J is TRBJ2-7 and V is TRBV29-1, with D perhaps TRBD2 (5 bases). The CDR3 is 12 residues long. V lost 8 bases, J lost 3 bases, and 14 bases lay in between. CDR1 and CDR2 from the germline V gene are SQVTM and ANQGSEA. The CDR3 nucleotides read TGCAGCACCCGTCTCGGGAACTACGAGCAGTACTTC. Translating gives CSTRLGNYEQYF.

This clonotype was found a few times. The CDR3 here is CASSLGLGLGTQYF. The CDR3 DNA follows: TGTGCCAGCAGCCTTGGACTAGGACTAGGGACCCAGTACTTC. The chain recombines TRBV3-1 with TRBJ2-5; 7 bases agree with TRBD2. The germline V gene encodes CDR1 LGHDT and CDR2 YNNKEL (reference sequence). V shed 4 bases, J shed 7 bases, and the junction held 9 bases outside the gene matches. The CDR3 runs to 14 residues.

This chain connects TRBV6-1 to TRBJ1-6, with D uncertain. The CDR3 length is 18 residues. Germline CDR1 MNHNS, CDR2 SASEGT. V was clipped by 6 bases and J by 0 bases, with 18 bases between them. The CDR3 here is CASRLLGIARSYNSPLHF. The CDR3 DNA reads TGTGCCAGCAGGCTCCTTGGGATAGCTCGCTCCTATAATTCACCCCTCCACTTT.

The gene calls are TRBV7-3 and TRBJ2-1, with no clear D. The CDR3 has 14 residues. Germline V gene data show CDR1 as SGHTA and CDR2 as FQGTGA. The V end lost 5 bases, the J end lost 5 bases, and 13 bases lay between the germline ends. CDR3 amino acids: CASSPEVGNNEQFF. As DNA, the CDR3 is TGTGCCAGCAGCCCCGAGGTGGGAAACAATGAGCAGTTCTTC.

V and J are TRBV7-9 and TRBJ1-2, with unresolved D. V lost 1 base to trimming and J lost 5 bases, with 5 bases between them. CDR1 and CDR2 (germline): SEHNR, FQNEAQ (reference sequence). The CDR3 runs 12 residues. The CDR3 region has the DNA TGTGCCAGCAGCTTAGGGACGTATGGCTACACCTTC. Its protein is CASSLGTYGYTF.

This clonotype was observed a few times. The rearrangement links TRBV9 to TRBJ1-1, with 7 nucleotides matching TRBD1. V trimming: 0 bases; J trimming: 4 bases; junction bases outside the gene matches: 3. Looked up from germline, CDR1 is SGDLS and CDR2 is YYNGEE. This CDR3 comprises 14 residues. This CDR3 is CASSVDPGGTEAFF. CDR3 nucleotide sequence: TGTGCCAGCAGCGTAGACCCAGGGGGCACTGAAGCTTTCTTT.

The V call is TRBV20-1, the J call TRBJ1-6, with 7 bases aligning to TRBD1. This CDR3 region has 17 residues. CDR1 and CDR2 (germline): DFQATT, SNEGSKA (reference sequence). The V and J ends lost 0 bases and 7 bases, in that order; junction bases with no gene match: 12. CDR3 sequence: CSARDPLRGIGNSPLHF. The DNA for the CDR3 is TGCAGTGCTAGAGATCCTCTCAGGGGGATAGGGAATTCACCCCTCCACTTT.

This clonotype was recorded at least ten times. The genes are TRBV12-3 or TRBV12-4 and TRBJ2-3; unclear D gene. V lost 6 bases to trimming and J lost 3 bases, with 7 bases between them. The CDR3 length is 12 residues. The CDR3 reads CASSRVTDTQYF. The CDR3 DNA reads TGTGCCAGCAGCCGGGTAACAGATACGCAGTATTTT.

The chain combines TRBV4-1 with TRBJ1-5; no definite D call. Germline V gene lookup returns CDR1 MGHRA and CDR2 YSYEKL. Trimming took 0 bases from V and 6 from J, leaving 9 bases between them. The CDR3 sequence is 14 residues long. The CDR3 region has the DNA TGCGCCAGCAGCCAAGACGGCCCGGTTCAGCCCCAGCATTTT. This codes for CASSQDGPVQPQHF.

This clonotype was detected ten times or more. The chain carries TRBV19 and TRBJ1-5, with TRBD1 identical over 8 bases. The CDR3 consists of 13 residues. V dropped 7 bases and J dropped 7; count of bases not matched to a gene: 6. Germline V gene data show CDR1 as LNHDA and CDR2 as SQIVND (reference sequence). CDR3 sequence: CASTRTGWQPQHF. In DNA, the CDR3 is TGTGCCAGTACAAGGACAGGGTGGCAGCCCCAGCATTTT.

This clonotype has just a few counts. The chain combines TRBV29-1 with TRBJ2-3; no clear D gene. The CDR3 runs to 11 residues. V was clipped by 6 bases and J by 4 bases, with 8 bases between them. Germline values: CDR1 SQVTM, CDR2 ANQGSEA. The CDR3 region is CSVRPPDTQYF. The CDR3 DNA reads TGCAGCGTCCGCCCACCAGATACGCAGTATTTT.

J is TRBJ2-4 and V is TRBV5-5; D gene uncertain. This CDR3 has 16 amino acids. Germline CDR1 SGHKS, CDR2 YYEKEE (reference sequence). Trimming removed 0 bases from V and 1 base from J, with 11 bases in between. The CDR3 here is CASSLGMSLAKNIQYF. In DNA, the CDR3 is TGTGCCAGCAGCTTGGGAATGTCCCTCGCCAAAAACATTCAGTACTTC.

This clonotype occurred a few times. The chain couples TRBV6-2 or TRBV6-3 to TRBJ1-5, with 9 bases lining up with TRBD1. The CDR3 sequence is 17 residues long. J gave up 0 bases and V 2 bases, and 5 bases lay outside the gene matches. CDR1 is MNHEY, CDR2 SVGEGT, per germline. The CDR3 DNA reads TGTGCCAGCAGTTACGGGACAGGGAATCATAGCAATCAGCCCCAGCATTTT. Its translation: CASSYGTGNHSNQPQHF.

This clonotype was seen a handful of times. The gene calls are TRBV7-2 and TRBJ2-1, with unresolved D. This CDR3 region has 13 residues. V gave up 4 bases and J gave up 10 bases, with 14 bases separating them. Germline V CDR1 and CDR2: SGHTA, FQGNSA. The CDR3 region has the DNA TGTGCCAGCAGCTCATACCCTCTCGGGGAGCAGTTCTTC. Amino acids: CASSSYPLGEQFF. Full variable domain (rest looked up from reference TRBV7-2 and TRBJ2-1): GAGVSQSPSNKVTEKGKDVELRCDPISGHTALYWYRQSLGQGLEFLIYFQGNSAPDKSGLPSDRFSAERTGGSVSTLTIQRTQQEDSAVYLCASSSYPLGEQFFGPGTRLTVL.

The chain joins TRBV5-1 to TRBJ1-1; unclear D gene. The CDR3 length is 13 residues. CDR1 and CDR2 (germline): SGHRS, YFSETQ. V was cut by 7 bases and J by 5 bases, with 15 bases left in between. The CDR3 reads CASGLNTGTEAFF. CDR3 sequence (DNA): TGCGCCAGCGGACTAAACACCGGGACTGAAGCTTTCTTT.

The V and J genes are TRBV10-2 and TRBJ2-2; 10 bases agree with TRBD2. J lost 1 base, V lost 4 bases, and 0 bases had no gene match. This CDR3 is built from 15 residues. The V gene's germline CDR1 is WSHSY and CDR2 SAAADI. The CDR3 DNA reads TGCGCCAGCAGTGGACTAGCGGGGAACACCGGGGAGCTGTTTTTT. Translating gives CASSGLAGNTGELFF.

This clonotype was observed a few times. The CDR3 DNA reads as TGTGCCAGCAGTTACGGCAGAAACACAGATACGCAGTATTTT. Translation gives CASSYGRNTDTQYF. The rearrangement links TRBV6-5 to TRBJ2-3; D is unresolved. The germline V gene encodes CDR1 MNHEY and CDR2 SVGAGI. This CDR3 is 14 amino acids long. Deletions cut 2 bases from V and 2 bases from J, with 8 bases between.

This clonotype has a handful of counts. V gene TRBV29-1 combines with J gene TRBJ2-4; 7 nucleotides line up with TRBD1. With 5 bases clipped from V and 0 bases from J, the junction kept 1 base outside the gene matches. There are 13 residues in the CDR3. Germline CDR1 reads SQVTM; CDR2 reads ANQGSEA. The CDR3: CSVRQGAKNIQYF. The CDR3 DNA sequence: TGCAGCGTTCGACAGGGAGCCAAAAACATTCAGTACTTC. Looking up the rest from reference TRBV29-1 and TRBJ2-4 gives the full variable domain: SAVISQKPSRDICQRGTSLTIQCQVDSQVTMMFWYRQQPGQSLTLIATANQGSEATYESGFVIDKFPISRPNLTFSTLTVSNMSPEDSSIYLCSVRQGAKNIQYFGAGTRLSVL.

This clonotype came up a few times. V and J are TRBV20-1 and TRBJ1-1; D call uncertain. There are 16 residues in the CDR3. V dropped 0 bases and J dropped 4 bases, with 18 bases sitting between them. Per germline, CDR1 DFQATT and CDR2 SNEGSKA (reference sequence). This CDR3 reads CSARDSGVTTGTEAFF. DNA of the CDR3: TGCAGTGCTAGAGATTCGGGTGTAACGACTGGCACTGAAGCTTTCTTT.

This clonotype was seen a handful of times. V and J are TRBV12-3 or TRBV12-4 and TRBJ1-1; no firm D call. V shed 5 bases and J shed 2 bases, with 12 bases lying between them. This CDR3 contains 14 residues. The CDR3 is CASSPFSGNTEAFF. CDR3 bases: TGTGCCAGCAGTCCCTTTAGTGGAAACACTGAAGCTTTCTTT.

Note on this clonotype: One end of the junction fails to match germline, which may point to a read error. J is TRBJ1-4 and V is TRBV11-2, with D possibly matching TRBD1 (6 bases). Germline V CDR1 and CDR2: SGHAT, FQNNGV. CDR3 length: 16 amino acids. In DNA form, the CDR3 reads TGTGCCAGCAGCGTAGACCACAGGGTGACTAATGAAAAACTGTTTTTT. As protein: CASSVDHRVTNEKLFF.

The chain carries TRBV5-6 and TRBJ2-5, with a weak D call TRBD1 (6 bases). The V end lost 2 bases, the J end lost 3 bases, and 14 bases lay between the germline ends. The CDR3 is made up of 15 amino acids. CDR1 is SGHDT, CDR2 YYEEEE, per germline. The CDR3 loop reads CASSFWGHQKETQYF. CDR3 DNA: TGTGCCAGCAGCTTTTGGGGACACCAGAAAGAGACCCAGTACTTC.

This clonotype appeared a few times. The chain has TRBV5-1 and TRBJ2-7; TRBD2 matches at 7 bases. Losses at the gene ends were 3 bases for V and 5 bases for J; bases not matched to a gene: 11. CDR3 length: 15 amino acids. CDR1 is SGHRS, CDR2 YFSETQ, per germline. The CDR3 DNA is TGCGCCAGCAGCTCCTTGAGCGGGGTCGGCGACGAGCAGTACTTC. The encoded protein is CASSSLSGVGDEQYF.

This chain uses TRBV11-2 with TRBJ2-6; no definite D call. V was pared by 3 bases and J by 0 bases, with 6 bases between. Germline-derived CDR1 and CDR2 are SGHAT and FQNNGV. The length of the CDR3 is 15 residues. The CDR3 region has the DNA TGTGCCAGCAGCTTCATCCGCTCTGGGGCCAACGTCCTGACTTTC. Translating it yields CASSFIRSGANVLTF.

The CDR3 nucleotides are TGTGCCAGCTCACCACCAGCGCAGAGCTCCTACAATGAGCAGTTCTTC. It specifies CASSPPAQSSYNEQFF. The J gene is TRBJ2-1, the V gene TRBV18; no clear D gene. This CDR3 contains 16 residues. In germline, CDR1 is KGHSH, CDR2 LQKENI. The V end lost 0 bases, the J end lost 0 bases, and 9 bases lay between the germline ends.

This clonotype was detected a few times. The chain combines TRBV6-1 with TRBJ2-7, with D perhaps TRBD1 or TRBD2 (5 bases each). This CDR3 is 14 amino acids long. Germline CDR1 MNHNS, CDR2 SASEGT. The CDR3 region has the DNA TGTCCTCCCAGGGACCATCTTTTTCCCTACGAGCAGTACTTC. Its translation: CPPRDHLFPYEQYF.

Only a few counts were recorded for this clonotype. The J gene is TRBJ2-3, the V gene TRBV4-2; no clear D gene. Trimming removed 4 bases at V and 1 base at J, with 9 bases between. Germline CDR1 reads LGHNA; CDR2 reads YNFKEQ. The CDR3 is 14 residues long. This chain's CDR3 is CASSRDLRTDTQYF. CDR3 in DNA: TGTGCCAGCAGCCGAGACCTACGCACAGATACGCAGTATTTT.